The entry that follows covers one T cell receptor beta chain sequence. Sequenced by immunoSEQ multiplex PCR; TCRdb stores in-frame clones only, minus some. The sample contains roughly 190,000 clones, roughly nine tenths of which appear only once. V shed 4 bases, J shed 6 bases, and the junction held 5 bases outside the gene matches. The CDR3 has 14 amino acids. CDR1 is LGHDT and CDR2 is YNNKEL in the germline V gene (reference sequence). These data originate in a study of blood T cell repertoires in COVID-19. Specimen: peripheral blood. This TCR was sampled from a man aged 25 to 45 with acute or convalescent COVID-19. This sequence joins TRBV3-1 (or the pseudogene TRBV3-2) and TRBJ2-2; 7 bases are shared with TRBD1. The CDR3 reads CASSRQGSAGELFF. The DNA of the CDR3 is TGTGCCAGCAGCCGACAGGGTTCGGCCGGGGAGCTGTTTTTT.